The 32 T cell receptor beta chains below come from one sample, sequenced in a study of early T cells in non-severe SARS-CoV-2 infection (dated by TCRdb to about 2021). Libraries were built with 5' RACE. These reads were obtained on a NextSeq 500. TCRdb reran the public reads through fastp at Q25 and MiXCR, keeping productive beta chains. Rows with a matching CDR3 protein are joined into one entry that keeps the most common DNA and genes. This sample gives approximately 66,000 distinct CDR3 sequences in total; approximately 12% of them show up just once. The leading ten clones occupy approximately 1.1% of the sample. Sequencing used whole blood, obtained at baseline. The receptor set was obtained from an adult who was a healthcare worker with PCR-confirmed SARS-CoV-2 infection or an uninfected control (not recorded which). The donor label of this sample is uncertain.

This clonotype was counted only a few times. The rearrangement uses TRBV6-1 and TRBJ2-1; TRBD1 aligns across 7 bases. The trim removed 5 bases at V and 1 base at J, leaving 2 bases unmatched. Germline V gene data show CDR1 as MNHNS and CDR2 as SASEGT. The length of the CDR3 is 14 residues. CDR3 sequence (DNA): TGTGCCAGCAGTATGGGACAGTCCTACAATGAGCAGTTCTTC. Protein product: CASSMGQSYNEQFF.

The gene calls are TRBV11-2 and TRBJ1-1; D gene unclear. This CDR3 has 11 amino acids. V lost 8 bases and J 4 bases, leaving 8 bases between the germline ends. The germline CDR1 and CDR2 sequences are SGHAT and FQNNGV. This CDR3 is CASGYGTEAFF. CDR3 sequence (DNA): TGTGCCAGCGGCTATGGCACTGAAGCTTTCTTT.

In this sample, this clonotype turned up many times. The chain carries TRBV5-1 and TRBJ1-3; TRBD1 is a possible D gene (5 bases). The CDR3 runs to 14 residues. V was clipped by 2 bases and J by 1 base, with 7 bases between them. Germline assignment: CDR1 SGHRS and CDR2 YFSETQ. CDR3 sequence reads: CASSFGGSGNTIYF. Written as DNA, the CDR3 is TGCGCCAGCAGCTTCGGGGGGTCTGGAAACACCATATATTTT.

This clonotype was found a few times. This rearrangement joins TRBV14 to TRBJ2-1; 8 bases fit TRBD1. The V gene end was trimmed by 1 base and the J gene end by 7 bases; junction bases not matched to a gene: 3. CDR1 SGHDN and CDR2 FVKESK come from the germline V gene. This CDR3 has 14 residues. In nucleotides, the CDR3 is TGTGCCAGCAGCCAAGTTCAGGGGGCAAATGAGCAGTTCTTC. Protein sequence: CASSQVQGANEQFF.

This clonotype occurred many times. The chain employs TRBV7-2 and TRBJ2-1; no clear D. V gave up 3 bases and J gave up 0 bases, with 18 bases separating them. This CDR3 has 18 amino acids. Germline V lookup: CDR1 SGHTA, CDR2 FQGNSA. The CDR3 here is CASSLGWSSRSSYNEQFF. CDR3 nucleotide sequence: TGTGCCAGCAGCTTGGGATGGAGTAGCAGGAGCTCCTACAATGAGCAGTTCTTC.

This clonotype was seen a handful of times. V is TRBV20-1 and J is TRBJ2-1; D is unclear. Per germline, CDR1 DFQATT and CDR2 SNEGSKA (reference sequence). This CDR3 contains 13 residues. Deletions cut 5 bases from V and 0 bases from J, with 8 bases between. The CDR3 spells CSAPPSSYNEQFF. The CDR3 DNA reads as TGCAGTGCTCCTCCAAGCTCCTACAATGAGCAGTTCTTC.

This clonotype was picked up a small number of times. This rearrangement joins TRBV7-6 to TRBJ1-2; D is possibly TRBD1 (6 bases). CDR3 length: 14 amino acids. V gave up 8 bases and J gave up 9 bases, with 22 bases separating them. The germline V gene has CDR1 SGHVS and CDR2 FNYEAQ. CDR3 sequence (DNA): TGTGCCAGCGGTACAAACAGGGACCCTATAAGCTACACCTTC. Its protein product is CASGTNRDPISYTF.

This clonotype was observed many times. The chain is built from TRBV20-1 and TRBJ2-3; TRBD2 agrees at 13 bases. The V gene's germline CDR1 is DFQATT and CDR2 SNEGSKA (reference sequence). The V gene end was trimmed by 5 bases and the J gene end by 6 bases; junction bases not matched to a gene: 8. This CDR3 is built from 15 residues. The CDR3 DNA is TGCAGTGCTGGACCGACTAGCGGGGGGCAGGATACGCAGTATTTT. Translated, it gives CSAGPTSGGQDTQYF.

The chain is built from TRBV5-5 and TRBJ2-7; 7 bases agree with TRBD1. The CDR3 runs to 15 residues. Germline CDR1 SGHKS, CDR2 YYEKEE (reference sequence). V was pared by 4 bases and J by 1 base, with 8 bases of the junction left unmatched. This chain's CDR3 is CASSVGQDPSYEQYV. DNA for the CDR3: TGTGCCAGCAGCGTTGGACAGGACCCTTCCTACGAGCAGTACGTC.

Many counts were recorded for this clonotype. The chain uses TRBV28 and TRBJ2-3; TRBD1 or TRBD2 may be the D gene (6 bases each). The CDR3 length is 15 residues. V lost 7 bases and J 4 bases, leaving 18 bases between the germline ends. CDR1 is MDHEN, CDR2 SYDVKM, per germline. The CDR3 DNA reads TGTGCCAGCAAGGGCATAGGGGGGCTCTCAGATACGCAGTATTTT. This gives the protein CASKGIGGLSDTQYF. The full variable domain, completed using reference TRBV28 and TRBJ2-3, is DVKVTQSSRYLVKRTGEKVFLECVQDMDHENMFWYRQDPGLGLRLIYFSYDVKMKEKGDIPEGYSVSREKKERFSLILESASTNQTSMYLCASKGIGGLSDTQYFGPGTRLTVL.

The rearrangement links TRBV5-8 to TRBJ2-3; 11 bases map to TRBD2. The ends lost 4 bases at V and 3 bases at J; junction bases unmatched: 13. There are 18 residues in the CDR3. The germline gives CDR1 SGHTS, CDR2 YDEGEE. The CDR3, as DNA: TGTGCCAGCAGCCTGTGGACTAGCGGGCCGATGTTAACAGATACGCAGTATTTT. This codes for CASSLWTSGPMLTDTQYF.

This clonotype was recorded many times. The V call is TRBV9, the J call TRBJ1-5; 7 nucleotides match TRBD1. Germline V lookup: CDR1 SGDLS, CDR2 YYNGEE. The CDR3 is made up of 15 amino acids. J gave up 5 bases and V 3 bases, and 8 bases lay outside the gene matches. The CDR3: CASSGGTAHDQPQHF. The CDR3 DNA sequence: TGTGCCAGCAGCGGGGGGACAGCACACGATCAGCCCCAGCATTTT.

This clonotype has ten or more counts. The chain joins TRBV6-6 to TRBJ1-5, with 8 bases fitting TRBD1. Trimming at V came to 2 bases and at J to 1 base, leaving 1 base not matched to a gene. Germline lookup yields CDR1 MNHNY and CDR2 SVGAGI (reference sequence). The CDR3 loop spans 15 amino acids. The CDR3 sequence is CASSYDRGSNQPQHF. The CDR3 DNA reads TGTGCCAGCAGTTACGACAGGGGAAGCAATCAGCCCCAGCATTTT.

This chain joins TRBV20-1 and TRBJ2-1; TRBD2 aligns across 14 bases. Germline V gene data show CDR1 as DFQATT and CDR2 as SNEGSKA (reference sequence). The CDR3 runs to 18 residues. The V segment lost 6 bases and the J segment 7 bases; nucleotides outside the gene matches: 17. CDR3 sequence reads: CSAQTSGGALRFLNEQFF. In DNA, the CDR3 is TGCAGTGCCCAGACTAGCGGGGGGGCCCTGAGGTTCCTAAATGAGCAGTTCTTC.

The genes are TRBV20-1 and TRBJ1-5, with D hard to call. The germline V and J ends were trimmed by 0 bases and 0 bases, with 12 bases remaining between them. Per germline, CDR1 DFQATT and CDR2 SNEGSKA (reference sequence). There are 16 residues in the CDR3. Written as DNA, the CDR3 is TGCAGTGCTAGAGACAAGGGCCTCTATAGCAATCAGCCCCAGCATTTT. Residues: CSARDKGLYSNQPQHF.

The rearrangement links TRBV5-1 to TRBJ1-5; 8 bases agree with TRBD1. This CDR3 region has 15 residues. CDR1 and CDR2 (germline): SGHRS, YFSETQ. V lost 0 bases, J lost 9 bases, and 8 bases stayed unmatched. As DNA, the CDR3 is TGCGCCAGCAGCTTGGAAGGACAGGGCGAAAGGCCCCAGCATTTT. Its translation is CASSLEGQGERPQHF.

This sequence joins TRBV10-3 and TRBJ2-3; tentatively, D is TRBD2 (5 bases). With 10 bases removed from V and 4 bases from J, the gap between germline ends came to 15 bases. Germline V gene lookup returns CDR1 ENHRY and CDR2 SYGVKD. This CDR3 region has 13 residues. CDR3 residues: CATRDSNADTQYF. The CDR3 region has the DNA TGTGCCACCCGGGATAGTAACGCAGATACGCAGTATTTT.

This clonotype has a count of ten or more. The chain links TRBV30 to TRBJ2-3; TRBD1 might be the D (7 bases). This CDR3 region has 14 residues. Looked up from germline, CDR1 is GTSNPN and CDR2 is SVGIG (reference sequence). Trimming removed 3 bases from V and 6 bases from J, with 16 bases in between. The CDR3, as DNA: TGTGCCTGGAGCAGGGGGGCTTGGTCGGATACGCAGTATTTT. Residues: CAWSRGAWSDTQYF.

This rearrangement joins TRBV6-1 to TRBJ2-5; D is perhaps TRBD1 (5 bases). CDR1 MNHNS and CDR2 SASEGT come from the germline V gene. Trimming took off 2 bases at V and 1 base at J, with 11 bases between the two ends. This CDR3 comprises 15 residues. CDR3 sequence: CASSEFSGIQETQYF. DNA of the CDR3: TGTGCCAGCAGTGAATTTTCAGGGATCCAAGAGACCCAGTACTTC.

This clonotype was observed a handful of times. The CDR3 DNA is TGTGCCAGCTCACCCCGACAGGCTACAGACTATGGCTACACCTTC. It translates to CASSPRQATDYGYTF. V gene TRBV18 combines with J gene TRBJ1-2; maybe TRBD1 (6 bases). Germline assignment: CDR1 KGHSH and CDR2 LQKENI. The CDR3 is 15 residues long. Deletions cut 3 bases from V and 3 bases from J, with 14 bases between. Using reference TRBV18 and TRBJ1-2 for the parts outside the CDR3, the full variable domain is NAGVMQNPRHLVRRRGQEARLRCSPMKGHSHVYWYRQLPEEGLKFMVYLQKENIIDESGMPKERFSAEFPKEGPSILRIQQVVRGDSAAYFCASSPRQATDYGYTFGSGTRLTVV.

This clonotype was found a few times. CDR3 in DNA: TGCAGTGCCTCCCCCAGCGGGACAGCTAACTATGGCTACACCTTC. Encoded protein: CSASPSGTANYGYTF. The chain uses TRBV20-1 and TRBJ1-2; 7 nucleotides match TRBD1. CDR3 size: 15 residues. The germline V gene has CDR1 DFQATT and CDR2 SNEGSKA (reference sequence). V gave up 6 bases and J gave up 0 bases; unmatched junction bases: 10.

In its sample, this clonotype was seen a few times. The rearrangement links TRBV10-3 to TRBJ2-7, with D tentatively TRBD1 (6 bases). CDR1 and CDR2 (germline): ENHRY, SYGVKD. The V end was cut by 6 bases, the J end by 5 bases, with 23 bases between. This CDR3 is built from 16 residues. The CDR3 protein is CAISGSTGDLSDEQYV. For the CDR3, the DNA is TGTGCCATCAGCGGTTCGACAGGAGACCTAAGCGACGAGCAGTACGTC.

V usage is TRBV19 and J usage is TRBJ2-1; tentatively, D is TRBD1 (5 bases). Trimming shortened V by 3 bases and J by 13 bases, and 13 bases separated the two germline ends. Germline V gene data show CDR1 as LNHDA and CDR2 as SQIVND (reference sequence). The CDR3 contains 12 residues. Here the CDR3 DNA reads TGTGCCAGTAGTATGGCTGGGGCCCATCAGTTCTTC. Translation gives CASSMAGAHQFF.

The CDR3: CASSRSDNTEAFF. The CDR3 coding sequence is TGTGCCAGCAGTAGGAGCGACAACACTGAAGCTTTCTTT. V gene TRBV6-6 combines with J gene TRBJ1-1; unclear D gene. V lost 5 bases to trimming and J lost 2 bases, with 9 bases between them. The CDR3 consists of 13 residues. CDR1 and CDR2 from the germline V gene are MNHNY and SVGAGI (reference sequence).

The rearrangement uses TRBV6-2 or TRBV6-3 and TRBJ2-1; 9 bases fit TRBD1. J gave up 4 bases and V 6 bases, and 10 bases lay outside the gene matches. The germline V gene encodes CDR1 MNHEY and CDR2 SVGEGT. The CDR3 is 16 residues long. CDR3 sequence reads: CASRTPTGGSYNEQFF. CDR3 DNA sequence: TGTGCCAGCAGAACCCCGACAGGGGGATCGTACAATGAGCAGTTCTTC.

Many counts were recorded for this clonotype. The CDR3 coding sequence is TGTGCCAGCAGCCAGGGACAGGGTTTCAATGAAAAACTGTTTTTT. Amino acid sequence: CASSQGQGFNEKLFF. The chain uses TRBV14 and TRBJ1-4; 9 bases fit TRBD1. V dropped 3 bases and J dropped 5; count of bases not matched to a gene: 4. Germline-derived CDR1 and CDR2 are SGHDN and FVKESK. This CDR3 region has 15 residues.

At least ten counts were recorded for this clonotype. The chain recombines TRBV12-3 or TRBV12-4 with TRBJ2-7; unclear D gene. V lost 8 bases and J lost 0, with 23 bases in between. This CDR3 comprises 17 residues. The CDR3 here is CASGLRPRVVLSYEQYV. The CDR3 nucleotides are TGTGCCAGCGGCCTACGACCCCGGGTCGTGCTCTCCTACGAGCAGTACGTC.

The chain combines TRBV5-1 with TRBJ2-7, with D unresolved. Trimming removed 4 bases at V and 0 bases at J, with 11 bases between. The CDR3 is 14 amino acids. In germline, CDR1 is SGHRS, CDR2 YFSETQ. This CDR3 reads CASSAGSGSYEQYV. Written as DNA, the CDR3 is TGCGCCAGCAGCGCTGGATCCGGCTCCTACGAGCAGTACGTC.

This clonotype was recorded at least ten times. The chain links TRBV20-1 to TRBJ1-4, with D unclear. CDR1 and CDR2 from the germline V gene are DFQATT and SNEGSKA (reference sequence). This CDR3 region has 14 residues. The V gene lost 5 bases and the J gene lost 7 bases, with 17 bases spanning the gap. The CDR3 DNA reads TGCAGTGCTGCCCAGGTCGGGAGGTCTGAAAAACTGTTTTTT. Protein: CSAAQVGRSEKLFF.

As DNA, the CDR3 is TGTGCCAGCAGCTCCGAGTGGCGGGGTTCCCAAGAGACCCAGTACTTC. As protein: CASSSEWRGSQETQYF. The V call is TRBV7-7, the J call TRBJ2-5; D might be TRBD2 (6 bases). The CDR3 is 16 amino acids. Germline CDR1 and CDR2: SSHAT and FNYEAQ (reference sequence). V gave up 4 bases and J gave up 1 base, with 16 bases separating them.

J is TRBJ2-1 and V is TRBV4-1; D possibly corresponds to TRBD1 (5 bases). V dropped 0 bases and J dropped 15 bases, with 9 bases sitting between them. CDR3 length: 11 amino acids. From germline, CDR1 is MGHRA and CDR2 YSYEKL. CDR3 DNA: TGCGCCAGCAGCCAAGAAGGGGTCCGGTTCTTC. Its translation is CASSQEGVRFF.

The chain couples TRBV7-2 to TRBJ2-3, with D uncertain. The V gene's germline CDR1 is SGHTA and CDR2 FQGNSA. The CDR3 contains 15 residues. V was cut by 1 base and J by 7 bases, with 15 bases left in between. The DNA for the CDR3 is TGTGCCAGCAGCTTAGAGGGTTCGACTGGGAATACGCAGTATTTT. This translates into CASSLEGSTGNTQYF.